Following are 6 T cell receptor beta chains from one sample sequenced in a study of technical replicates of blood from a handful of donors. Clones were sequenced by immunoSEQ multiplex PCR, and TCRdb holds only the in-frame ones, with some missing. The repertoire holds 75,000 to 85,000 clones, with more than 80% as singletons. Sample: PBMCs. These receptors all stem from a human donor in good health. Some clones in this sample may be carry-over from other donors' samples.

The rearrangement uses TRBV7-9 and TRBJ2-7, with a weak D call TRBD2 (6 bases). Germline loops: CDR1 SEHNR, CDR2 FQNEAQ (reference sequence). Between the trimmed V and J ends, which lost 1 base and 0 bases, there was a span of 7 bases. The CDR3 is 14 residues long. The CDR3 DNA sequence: TGTGCCAGCAGCTTAGTGACTAGCTCCTACGAGCAGTACTTC. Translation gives CASSLVTSSYEQYF.

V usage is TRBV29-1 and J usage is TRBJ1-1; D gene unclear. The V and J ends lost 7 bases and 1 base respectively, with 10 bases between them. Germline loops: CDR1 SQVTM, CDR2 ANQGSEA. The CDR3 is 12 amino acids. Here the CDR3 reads CSAMWRNTEAFF. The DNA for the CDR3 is TGCAGCGCCATGTGGAGGAACACTGAAGCTTTCTTT. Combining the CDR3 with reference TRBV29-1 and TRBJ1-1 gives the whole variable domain SAVISQKPSRDICQRGTSLTIQCQVDSQVTMMFWYRQQPGQSLTLIATANQGSEATYESGFVIDKFPISRPNLTFSTLTVSNMSPEDSSIYLCSAMWRNTEAFFGQGTRLTVV.

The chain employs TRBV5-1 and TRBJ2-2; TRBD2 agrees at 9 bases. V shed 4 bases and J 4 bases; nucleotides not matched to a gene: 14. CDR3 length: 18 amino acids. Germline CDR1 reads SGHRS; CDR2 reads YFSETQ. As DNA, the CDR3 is TGCGCCAGCAGCCCTACCCCGGGGCTAGCGGGACTCACCGGGGAGCTGTTTTTT. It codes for CASSPTPGLAGLTGELFF.

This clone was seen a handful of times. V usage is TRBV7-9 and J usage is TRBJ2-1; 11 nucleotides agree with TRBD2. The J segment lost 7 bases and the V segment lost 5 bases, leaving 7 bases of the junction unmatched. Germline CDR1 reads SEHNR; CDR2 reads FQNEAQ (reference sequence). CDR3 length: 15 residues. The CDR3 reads CASSRPVAGGNEQFF. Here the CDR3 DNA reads TGTGCCAGCAGCCGCCCTGTAGCGGGGGGGAATGAGCAGTTCTTC.

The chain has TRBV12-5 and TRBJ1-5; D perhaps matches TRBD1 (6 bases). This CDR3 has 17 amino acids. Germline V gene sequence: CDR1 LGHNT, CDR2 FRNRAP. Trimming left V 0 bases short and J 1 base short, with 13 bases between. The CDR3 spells CASGLVGGGVSNQPQHF. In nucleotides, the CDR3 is TGTGCTAGTGGTTTGGTAGGGGGAGGGGTAAGCAATCAGCCCCAGCATTTT.

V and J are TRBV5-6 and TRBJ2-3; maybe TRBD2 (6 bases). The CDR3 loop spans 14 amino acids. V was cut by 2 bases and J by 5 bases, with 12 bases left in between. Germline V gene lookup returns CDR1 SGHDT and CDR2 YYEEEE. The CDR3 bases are TGTGCCAGCAGCTTCCGGGCCGGGGGAGATACGCAGTATTTT. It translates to CASSFRAGGDTQYF. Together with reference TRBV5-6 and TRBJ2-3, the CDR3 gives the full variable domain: DAGVTQSPTHLIKTRGQQVTLRCSPKSGHDTVSWYQQALGQGPQFIFQYYEEEERQRGNFPDRFSGHQFPNYSSELNVNALLLGDSALYLCASSFRAGGDTQYFGPGTRLTVL.